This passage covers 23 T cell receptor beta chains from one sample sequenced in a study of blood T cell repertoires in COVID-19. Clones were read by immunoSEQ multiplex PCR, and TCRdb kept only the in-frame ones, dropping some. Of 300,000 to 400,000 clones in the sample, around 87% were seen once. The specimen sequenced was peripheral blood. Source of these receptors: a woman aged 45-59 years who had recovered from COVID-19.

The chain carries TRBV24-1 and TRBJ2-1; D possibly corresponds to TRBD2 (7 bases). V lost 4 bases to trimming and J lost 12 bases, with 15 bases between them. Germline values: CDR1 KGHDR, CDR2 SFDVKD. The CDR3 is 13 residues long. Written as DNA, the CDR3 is TGTGCCACCAGTGAGGGGGGGCCGGTCGGGCAGTTCTTC. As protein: CATSEGGPVGQFF.

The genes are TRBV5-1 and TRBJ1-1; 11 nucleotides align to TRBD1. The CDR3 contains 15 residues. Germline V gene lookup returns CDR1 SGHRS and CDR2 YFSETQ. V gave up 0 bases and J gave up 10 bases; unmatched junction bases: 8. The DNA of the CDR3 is TGCGCCAGCAGCTTGGATCTTGGGACAGGGGGTGTAGCTTTCTTT. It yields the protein CASSLDLGTGGVAFF.

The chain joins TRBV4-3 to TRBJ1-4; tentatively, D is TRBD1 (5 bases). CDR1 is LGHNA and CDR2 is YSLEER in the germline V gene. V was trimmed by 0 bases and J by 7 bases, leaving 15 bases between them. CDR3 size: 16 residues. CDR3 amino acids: CASSQDVGRAGEKLFF. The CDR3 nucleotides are TGCGCCAGCAGCCAAGACGTGGGCAGGGCAGGTGAAAAACTGTTTTTT.

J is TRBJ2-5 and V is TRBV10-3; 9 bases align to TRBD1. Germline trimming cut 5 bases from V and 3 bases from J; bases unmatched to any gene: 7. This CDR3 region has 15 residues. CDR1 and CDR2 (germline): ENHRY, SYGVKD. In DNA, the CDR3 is TGTGCCATCAGTTCATCCCGGGACAGGGAAGAGACCCAGTACTTC. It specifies CAISSSRDREETQYF.

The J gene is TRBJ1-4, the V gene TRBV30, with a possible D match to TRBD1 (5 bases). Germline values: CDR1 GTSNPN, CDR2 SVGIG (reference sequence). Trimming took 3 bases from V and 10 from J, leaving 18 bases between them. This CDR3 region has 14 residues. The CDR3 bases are TGTGCCTGGAGGCAGGGCACTCACGTCGGAAAACTGTTTTTT. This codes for CAWRQGTHVGKLFF.

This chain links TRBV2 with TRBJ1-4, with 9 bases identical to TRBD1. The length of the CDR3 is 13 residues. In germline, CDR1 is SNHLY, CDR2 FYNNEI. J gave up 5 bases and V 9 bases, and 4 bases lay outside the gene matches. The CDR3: CASYRGRNEKLFF. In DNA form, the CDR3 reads TGTGCCAGTTACAGGGGGCGGAATGAAAAACTGTTTTTT.

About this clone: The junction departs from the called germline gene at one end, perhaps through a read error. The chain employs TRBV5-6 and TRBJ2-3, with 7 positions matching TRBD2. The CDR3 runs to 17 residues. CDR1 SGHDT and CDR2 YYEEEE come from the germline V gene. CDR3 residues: CASSLANLRGSTDTQYF. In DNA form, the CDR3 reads TGTGCTAGCAGCTTGGCCAACTTGCGGGGGAGCACAGATACGCAGTATTTT. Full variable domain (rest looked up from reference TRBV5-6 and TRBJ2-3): DAGVTQSPTHLIKTRGQQVTLRCSPKSGHDTVSWYQQALGQGPQFIFQYYEEEERQRGNFPDRFSGHQFPNYSSELNVNALLLGDSALYLCASSLANLRGSTDTQYFGPGTRLTVL.

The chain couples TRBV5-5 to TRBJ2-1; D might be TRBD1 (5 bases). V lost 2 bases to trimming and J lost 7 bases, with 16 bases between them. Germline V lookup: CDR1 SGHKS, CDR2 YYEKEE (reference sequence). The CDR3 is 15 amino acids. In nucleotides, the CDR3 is TGTGCCAGCAGCTTTTCCAGGGCTGGGTCGAATGAGCAGTTCTTC. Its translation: CASSFSRAGSNEQFF.

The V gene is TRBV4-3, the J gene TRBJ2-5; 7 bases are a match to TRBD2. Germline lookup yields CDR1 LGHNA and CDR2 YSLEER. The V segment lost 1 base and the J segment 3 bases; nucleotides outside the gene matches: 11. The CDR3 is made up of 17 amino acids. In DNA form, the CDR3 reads TGCGCCAGCAGCCAAGCGCTTTTTGGACTAGAAGAAGAGACCCAGTACTTC. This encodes CASSQALFGLEEETQYF.

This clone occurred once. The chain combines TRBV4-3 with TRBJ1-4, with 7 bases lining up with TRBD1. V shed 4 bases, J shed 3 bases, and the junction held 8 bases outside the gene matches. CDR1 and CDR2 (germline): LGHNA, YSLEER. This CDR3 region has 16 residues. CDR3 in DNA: TGCGCCAGCAGCCTCGGACCGGGACAGCCTAATGAAAAACTGTTTTTT. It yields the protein CASSLGPGQPNEKLFF.

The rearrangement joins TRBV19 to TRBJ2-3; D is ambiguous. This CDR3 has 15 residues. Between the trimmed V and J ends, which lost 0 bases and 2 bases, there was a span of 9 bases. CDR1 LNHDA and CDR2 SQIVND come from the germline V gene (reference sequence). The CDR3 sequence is CASSIDGSITDTQYF. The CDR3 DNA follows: TGTGCCAGTAGTATAGACGGTTCTATCACAGATACGCAGTATTTT. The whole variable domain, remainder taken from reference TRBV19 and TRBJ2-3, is DGGITQSPKYLFRKEGQNVTLSCEQNLNHDAMYWYRQDPGQGLRLIYYSQIVNDFQKGDIAEGYSVSREKKESFPLTVTSAQKNPTAFYLCASSIDGSITDTQYFGPGTRLTVL.

The CDR3 reads CASSSDRGEKLFF. CDR3 DNA sequence: TGTGCCAGCAGCTCAGACAGGGGTGAAAAACTGTTTTTT. The V and J genes are TRBV7-2 and TRBJ1-4, with TRBD1 identical over 8 bases. Trimming removed 4 bases from V and 7 bases from J; junction bases left unmatched: 2. The germline gives CDR1 SGHTA, CDR2 FQGNSA. The CDR3 consists of 13 residues.

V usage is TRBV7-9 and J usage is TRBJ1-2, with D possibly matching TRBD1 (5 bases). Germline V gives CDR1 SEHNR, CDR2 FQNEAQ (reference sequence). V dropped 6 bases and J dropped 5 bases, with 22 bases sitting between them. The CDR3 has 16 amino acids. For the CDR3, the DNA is TGTGCCAGCAGTTCCCACCCGGGCCAGGGCATTTATGGCTACACCTTC. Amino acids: CASSSHPGQGIYGYTF. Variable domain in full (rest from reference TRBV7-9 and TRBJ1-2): DTGVSQNPRHKITKRGQNVTFRCDPISEHNRLYWYRQTLGQGPEFLTYFQNEAQLEKSRLLSDRFSAERPKGSFSTLEIQRTEQGDSAMYLCASSSHPGQGIYGYTFGSGTRLTVV.

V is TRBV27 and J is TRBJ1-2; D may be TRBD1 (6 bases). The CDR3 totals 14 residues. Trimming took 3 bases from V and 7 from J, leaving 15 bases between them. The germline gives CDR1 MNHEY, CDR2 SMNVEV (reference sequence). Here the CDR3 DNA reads TGTGCCAGCAGTTTTTCCGGACAGTCTAGTGGCTACACCTTC. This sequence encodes CASSFSGQSSGYTF.

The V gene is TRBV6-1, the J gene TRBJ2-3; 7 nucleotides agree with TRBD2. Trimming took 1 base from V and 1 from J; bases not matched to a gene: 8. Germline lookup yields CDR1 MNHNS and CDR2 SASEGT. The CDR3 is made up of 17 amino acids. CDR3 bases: TGTGCCAGCAGTGAAGTATGGGCGGGAGCGGGCACAGATACGCAGTATTTT. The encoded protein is CASSEVWAGAGTDTQYF.

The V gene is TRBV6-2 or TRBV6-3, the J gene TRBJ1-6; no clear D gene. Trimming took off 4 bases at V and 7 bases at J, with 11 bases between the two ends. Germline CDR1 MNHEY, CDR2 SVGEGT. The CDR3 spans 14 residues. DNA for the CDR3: TGTGCCAGCAGTTTCTCTGGAGTAAATTCACCCCTCCACTTT. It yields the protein CASSFSGVNSPLHF.

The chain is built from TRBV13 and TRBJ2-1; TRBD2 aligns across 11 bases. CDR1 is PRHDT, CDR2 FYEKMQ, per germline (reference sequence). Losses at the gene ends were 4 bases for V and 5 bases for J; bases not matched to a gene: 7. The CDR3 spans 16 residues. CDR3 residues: CASSSDSGRADNEQFF. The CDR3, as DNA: TGTGCCAGCAGCTCAGATAGCGGGAGGGCCGACAATGAGCAGTTCTTC.

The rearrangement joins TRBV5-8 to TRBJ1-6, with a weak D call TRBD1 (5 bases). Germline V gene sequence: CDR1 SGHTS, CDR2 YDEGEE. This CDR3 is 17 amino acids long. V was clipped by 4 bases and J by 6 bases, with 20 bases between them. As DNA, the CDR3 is TGTGCCAGCAGCCGTCTTCTTGGGCAAGGGGTTAATTCACCCCTCCACTTT. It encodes CASSRLLGQGVNSPLHF.

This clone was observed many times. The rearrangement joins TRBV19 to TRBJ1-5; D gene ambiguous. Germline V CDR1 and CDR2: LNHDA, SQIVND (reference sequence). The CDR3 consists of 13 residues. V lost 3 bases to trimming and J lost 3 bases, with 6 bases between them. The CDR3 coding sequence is TGTGCCAGTAGTATCTCCCTCAATCAGCCCCAGCATTTT. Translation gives CASSISLNQPQHF.

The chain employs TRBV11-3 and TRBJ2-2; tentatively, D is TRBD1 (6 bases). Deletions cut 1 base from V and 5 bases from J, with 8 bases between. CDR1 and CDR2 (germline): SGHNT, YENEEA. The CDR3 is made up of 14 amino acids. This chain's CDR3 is CASSLARGTGELFF. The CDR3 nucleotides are TGTGCCAGCAGCTTAGCGAGGGGGACCGGGGAGCTGTTTTTT.

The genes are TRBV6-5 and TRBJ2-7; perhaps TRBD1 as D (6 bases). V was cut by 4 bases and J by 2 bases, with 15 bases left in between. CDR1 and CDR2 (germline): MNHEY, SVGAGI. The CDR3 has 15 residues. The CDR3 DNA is TGTGCCAGCAGTTCCTACGGGACACGAACCTACGAGCAGTACTTC. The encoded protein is CASSSYGTRTYEQYF.

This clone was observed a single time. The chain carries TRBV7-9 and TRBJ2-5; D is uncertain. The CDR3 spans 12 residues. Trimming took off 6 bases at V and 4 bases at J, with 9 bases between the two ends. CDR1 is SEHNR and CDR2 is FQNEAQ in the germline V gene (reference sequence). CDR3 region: CASRDNRETQYF. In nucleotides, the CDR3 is TGTGCCAGCAGAGACAACCGAGAGACCCAGTACTTC.

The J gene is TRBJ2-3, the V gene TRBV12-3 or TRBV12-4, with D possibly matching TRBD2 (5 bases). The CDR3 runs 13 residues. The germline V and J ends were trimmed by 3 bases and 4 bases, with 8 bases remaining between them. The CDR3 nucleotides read TGTGCCAGCAGTTTGAGGGTGTCAGATACGCAGTATTTT. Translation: CASSLRVSDTQYF.